Detailed here is one T cell receptor (beta chain). This clonotype showed up many times. Its target antigen remains unknown. The record has no base qualities; no much larger clone is one base away. Sequencing instrument: Illumina HiSeq 2500. Quantitative 5'-RACE with molecular barcodes was used to prepare TCR beta libraries. From the authors' description of their analysis: A new computational method based on a probabilistic model of VDJ rearrangement was used to identify disease-linked TCR variants. TCRdb reprocessing: public reads trimmed at Q25 with fastp, clones called with MiXCR, in-frame beta chains kept. All rows with the same CDR3 protein become a single entry with the most common DNA and genes. The V and J calls were determined by TCRdb, not by the authors. Across this sample there are approximately 260,000 distinct CDR3 sequences, with roughly 8.6% seen only once. The ten biggest clones cover approximately 6.2% of the sample.

This sample was taken from a study of CD8 T cells in ankylosing spondylitis (dated by TCRdb to 2017 to 2019). With regard to the full study: The study profiled T cell receptor beta repertoires in healthy donors and ankylosing spondylitis patients to find disease-linked TCR variants. Peripheral blood was sampled, and synovial fluid was also collected from ankylosing spondylitis patients. The full study cohort was made up of roughly 25 ankylosing spondylitis patients and about a hundred healthy donors. Points the paper makes about the study in general: The disease-linked clones were reported to be significantly enriched in matched synovial fluid samples from ankylosing spondylitis patients. A TCR beta motif made up of eight or nine highly homologous amino acid variants appeared to be characteristic of blood from ankylosing spondylitis patients. The disease-linked clones had a CD8+ phenotype and were found at relatively low frequencies in peripheral blood. Some TCR beta motif variants had previously been reported in synovial fluid and blood of reactive arthritis patients, which suggested common disease-initiation mechanisms.

From its cysteine to its phenylalanine, the CDR3 spans 13 amino acids. The CDR3 DNA has 39 bases and is translated from base 1. Taken from the germline V gene (reference sequence), the CDR1 and CDR2 loops are DFQATT and SNEGSKA. V is cut by 5 bases and J by 4 bases, and the space between the germline ends is 12 bases. The specimen sequenced was blood, either unsorted or a sorted T cell fraction (not recorded which). This TCR was sampled from a male donor with ankylosing spondylitis or in good health (not recorded which). The chain employs TRBV20-1 and TRBJ1-3; the D gene is perhaps TRBD1, on 6 matching bases. CDR3 loop: CSASDRSGNTIYF. The sequenced DNA is TGCAGTGCTTCGGACAGATCGGGAAACACCATATATTTT.